The rows below give T cell receptor beta chains drawn from one sample of a study of glioma-infiltrating T cells after dendritic cell vaccination. Produced via immunoSEQ multiplex PCR; TCRdb's table is partial and in-frame only. The sample lists over 55,000 clones; 81% were seen once. Sequencing was performed on blood, taken before dendritic cell vaccination. These receptors were taken from a human donor with glioblastoma. CDR3s leave out the opening cysteine and the closing phenylalanine or tryptophan. D genes are given only for firm matches.

cdr3_aa | j_call | d_call | cdr3_length | v_call
ASSYGTGNTEAF | TRBJ1-1 | TRBD1 | 12 | TRBV6-5
ASSLDLAGEHNEQF | TRBJ2-1 | TRBD2 | 14 | TRBV5-1
ASNLGQGNTGELF | TRBJ2-2 | TRBD1 | 13 | TRBV5-1
ASSLARDRDYEQY | TRBJ2-7 | TRBD1 | 13 | TRBV27
ASSEGGGYEQF | TRBJ2-1 | TRBD2 | 11 | TRBV6-1
SALPRDPTDTQY | TRBJ2-3 | NA | 12 | TRBV29-1
ASRAGTGGLGANVLT | TRBJ2-6 | TRBD1 | 15 | TRBV27
ASSVAGVQETQY | TRBJ2-5 | NA | 12 | TRBV9
ASTPKDRDYGYT | TRBJ1-2 | NA | 12 | TRBV6-5
ASSSREKISPLH | TRBJ1-6 | NA | 12 | TRBV5-4
ASSTSGTANTDTQY | TRBJ2-3 | TRBD1 | 14 | TRBV19
ASGLKQGLANYGYT | TRBJ1-2 | NA | 14 | TRBV12-5
ATSGQGLRSGNTIY | TRBJ1-3 | TRBD1 | 14 | TRBV15
ASSLGGPAMNTEAF | TRBJ1-1 | NA | 14 | TRBV5-1
ASSPRQGPSSPLH | TRBJ1-6 | TRBD1 | 13 | TRBV7-8
ASAGAGGTGQPQH | TRBJ1-5 | NA | 13 | TRBV10-3
ASSYWRRDEQY | TRBJ2-7 | NA | 11 | TRBV5-6
ASSQEPSGVRDTQY | TRBJ2-3 | TRBD2 | 14 | TRBV4-3
ASSLYDRVGETQY | TRBJ2-5 | TRBD1 | 13 | TRBV7-7
ASSLRTGYGNTIY | TRBJ1-3 | TRBD1 | 13 | TRBV5-1
ASGLAVRASTGNTIY | TRBJ1-3 | NA | 15 | TRBV12-5
ASSPTGQGAGELF | TRBJ2-2 | TRBD1 | 13 | TRBV5-1
AIRSQAIGSESGSEQY | TRBJ2-7 | NA | 16 | TRBV10-3
ARSCWELRDRFDSPLH | TRBJ1-6 | NA | 16 | TRBV7-5
SVDFSDSYNEQF | TRBJ2-1 | NA | 12 | TRBV29-1
ASAFDRVGEQY | TRBJ2-7 | TRBD1 | 11 | TRBV5-4